This TCR beta chain was recovered during a study of vaccination and CD4 T cells after COVID-19. At the Johns Hopkins FTIC core, DNA taken from cultured CD4+ T cells was sequenced by way of the Oncomine TCR Beta short-read assay. TCRdb re-derived calls from the PCR reads in MiXCR, one entry per CDR3 protein. The repertoire has 11,000 to 15,000 distinct CDR3 sequences, roughly 57% of them found once; the top ten carry 6.5% to 9%. The CDR3 is 12 amino acids. Germline CDR1 reads MNHNS; CDR2 reads SASEGT. The V gene lost 7 bases and the J gene lost 5 bases, with 11 bases spanning the gap. The sample holds a few counts of this clonotype. Its specificity is not known. Treatment meaning: approximately nine-day PBMC culture with coronavirus spike peptide pools or control peptides (ViraFEST assay).

V and J are TRBV6-1 and TRBJ2-5; D is undetermined. This TCR was sampled from a human donor who had recovered from COVID-19. The source material was CD4+ T cells from blood, cultured in vitro. The CDR3: CASKTSRETQYF. CDR3 bases: TGTGCCAGCAAAACATCCAGGGAGACCCAGTACTTC.